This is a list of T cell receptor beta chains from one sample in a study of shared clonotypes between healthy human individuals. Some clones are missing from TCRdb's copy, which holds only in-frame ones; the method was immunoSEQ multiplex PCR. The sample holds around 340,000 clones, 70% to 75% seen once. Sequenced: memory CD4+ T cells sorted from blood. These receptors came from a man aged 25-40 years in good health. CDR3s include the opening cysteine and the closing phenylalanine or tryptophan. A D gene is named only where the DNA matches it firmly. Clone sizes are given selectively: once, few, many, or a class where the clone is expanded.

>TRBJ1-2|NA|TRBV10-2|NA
CASRRGLGYGYTF
TGCGCCAGCAGAAGGGGACTCGGCTATGGCTACACCTTC
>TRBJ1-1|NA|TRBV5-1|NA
CASSSFTNTEAFF
TGCGCCAGCAGCTCATTTACGAACACTGAAGCTTTCTTT
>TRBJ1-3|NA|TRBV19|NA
CASSIRVAGSGNTIYF
TGTGCCAGTAGTATTCGGGTCGCTGGGTCTGGAAACACCATATATTTT
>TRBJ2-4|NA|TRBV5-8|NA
CASSRVLAKNIQYF
TGTGCCAGCAGCCGTGTCCTAGCCAAAAACATTCAGTACTTC
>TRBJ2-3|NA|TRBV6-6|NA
CASSDPAGPSDTQYF
TGTGCCAGCAGCGACCCTGCAGGGCCGTCAGATACGCAGTATTTT
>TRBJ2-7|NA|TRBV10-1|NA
CASSGFEIPNYEQYF
TGCGCCAGCAGTGGATTCGAGATTCCGAACTACGAGCAGTACTTC
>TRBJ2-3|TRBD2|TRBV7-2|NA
CASRARLAGEDTQYF
TGTGCCAGCAGGGCCAGGCTAGCGGGGGAAGATACGCAGTATTTT
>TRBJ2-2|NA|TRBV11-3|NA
CASRPGGDTGELFF
TGTGCCAGCAGGCCCGGAGGGGACACCGGGGAGCTGTTTTTT
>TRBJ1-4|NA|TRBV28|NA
CASTPSGGTDEKLFF
TGTGCCAGCACCCCCTCCGGGGGGACGGACGAAAAACTGTTTTTT
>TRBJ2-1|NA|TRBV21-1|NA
CASSKKSAGRHEQFF
TGTGCCAGCAGCAAAAAATCGGCAGGGAGGCATGAGCAGTTCTTC
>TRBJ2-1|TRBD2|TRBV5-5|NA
CASSLGLAGNEQFF
TGTGCCAGCAGCTTAGGCCTAGCGGGCAATGAGCAGTTCTTC
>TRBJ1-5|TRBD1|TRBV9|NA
CASSVGVGDRNQPQHF
TGTGCCAGCAGCGTAGGGGTGGGGGACAGAAATCAGCCCCAGCATTTT
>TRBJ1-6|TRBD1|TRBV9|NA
CASSTGQGGNSPLHF
TGTGCCAGCAGCACGGGACAGGGCGGTAATTCACCCCTCCACTTT
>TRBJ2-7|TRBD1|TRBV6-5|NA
CASSSYRGLGEQYF
TGTGCCAGCAGTTCGTACAGGGGGCTTGGGGAGCAGTACTTC
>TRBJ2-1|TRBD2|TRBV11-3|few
CASSLELGGRGSYNEQFF
TGTGCCAGCAGCTTAGAATTGGGTGGGAGGGGTTCCTACAATGAGCAGTTCTTC
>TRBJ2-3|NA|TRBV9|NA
CASSVRTDTQYF
TGTGCCAGCAGCGTCCGCACAGATACGCAGTATTTT
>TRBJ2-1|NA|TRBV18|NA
CASSPKYTGSHEQFF
TGTGCCAGCTCACCAAAGTATACGGGTTCCCATGAGCAGTTCTTC
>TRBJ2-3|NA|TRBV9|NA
CASSVAEADTQYF
TGTGCCAGCAGCGTAGCTGAGGCAGATACGCAGTATTTT
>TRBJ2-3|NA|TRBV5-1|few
CASSLVGSPGDTQYF
TGCGCCAGCAGCTTGGTGGGCAGTCCGGGCGATACGCAGTATTTT
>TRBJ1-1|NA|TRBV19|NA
CASSIGPANTEAFF
TGTGCCAGTAGTATTGGGCCAGCCAACACTGAAGCTTTCTTT
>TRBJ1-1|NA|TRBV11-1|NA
CASSLGQGRDTEAFF
TGTGCCAGCAGCTTAGGGCAGGGAAGAGACACTGAAGCTTTCTTT
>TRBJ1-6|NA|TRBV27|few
CASSLWLAGVNSPLHF
TGTGCCAGCAGTTTATGGTTAGCAGGGGTTAATTCACCCCTCCACTTT
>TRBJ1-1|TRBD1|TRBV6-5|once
CASSSRGLTEAFF
TGTGCCAGCAGTAGCAGGGGGCTCACTGAAGCTTTCTTT
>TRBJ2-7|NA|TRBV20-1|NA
CSASWGTGPNF
TGCAGTGCTAGTTGGGGAACCGGACCGAATTTC
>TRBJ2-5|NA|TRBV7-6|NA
CASSLGLLQETQYF
TGTGCCAGCAGCTTAGGACTTCTTCAGGAGACCCAGTACTTC
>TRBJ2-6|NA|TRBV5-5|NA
CASNDPGESGANVLTF
TGTGCCAGCAACGATCCCGGGGAGTCTGGGGCCAACGTCCTGACTTTC
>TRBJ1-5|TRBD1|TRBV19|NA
CASSGPRDRGNNQPQHF
TGTGCCAGTAGTGGACCGAGGGACAGGGGAAACAATCAGCCCCAGCATTTT